Given below is one TCR beta chain in context. CDR3 size: 16 residues. V trimming: 3 bases; J trimming: 2 bases; junction bases outside the gene matches: 7. Germline V gene sequence: CDR1 SGHTA, CDR2 FQGNSA. The data originate from a study of cytomegalovirus exposure and HLA in healthy donors. Method: immunoSEQ multiplex PCR; TCRdb's copy keeps in-frame clones and lacks some. Of fewer than 200,000 clones listed, about 85% are singletons. Sequencing was carried out using PBMCs. The clonotype was recovered from a man between 18 and 29 years old in good health and CMV-seropositive. The chain links TRBV7-2 to TRBJ2-5; 9 bases are shared with TRBD1. The CDR3 DNA is TGTGCCAGCAGCTTCAATCTCGGGACAGGGCAAGAGACCCAGTACTTC. Translated, it gives CASSFNLGTGQETQYF.